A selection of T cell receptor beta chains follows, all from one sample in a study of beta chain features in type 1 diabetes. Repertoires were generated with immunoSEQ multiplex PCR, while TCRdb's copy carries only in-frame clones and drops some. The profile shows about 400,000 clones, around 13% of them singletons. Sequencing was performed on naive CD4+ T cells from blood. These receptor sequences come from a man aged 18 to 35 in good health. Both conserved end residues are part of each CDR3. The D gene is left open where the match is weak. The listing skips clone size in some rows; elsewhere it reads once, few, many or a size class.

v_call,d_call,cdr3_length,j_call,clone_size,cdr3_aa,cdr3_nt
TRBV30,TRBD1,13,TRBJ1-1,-,CACSDRVNTEAFF,TGTGCCTGTTCGGACAGGGTGAACACTGAAGCTTTCTTT
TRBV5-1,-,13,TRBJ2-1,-,CASSLTSYNEQFF,TGCGCCAGCAGCTTGACCAGTTACAATGAGCAGTTCTTC
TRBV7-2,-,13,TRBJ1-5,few,CASSSRGNQPQHF,TGTGCCAGCAGCTCCAGGGGCAATCAGCCCCAGCATTTT
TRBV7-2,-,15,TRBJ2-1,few,CASSLEGGQFGEQFF,TGTGCCAGCAGCTTAGAAGGAGGTCAGTTTGGTGAGCAGTTCTTC
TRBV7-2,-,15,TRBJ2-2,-,CASSLKGVNTGELFF,TGTGCCAGCAGCTTAAAGGGGGTGAACACCGGGGAGCTGTTTTTT
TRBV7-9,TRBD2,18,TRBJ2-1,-,CASSFGLAGGPYTVLQFF,TGTGCCAGCAGCTTTGGGCTAGCGGGAGGACCCTATACAGTGCTACAGTTCTTC
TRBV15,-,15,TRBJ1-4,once,CATSSPSGFDEKLFF,TGTGCCACCAGCAGCCCTTCGGGGTTTGATGAAAAACTGTTTTTT
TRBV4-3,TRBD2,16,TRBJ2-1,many,CASSPHSGRLYNEQFF,TGCGCCAGCAGCCCACATAGCGGGAGACTCTACAATGAGCAGTTCTTC
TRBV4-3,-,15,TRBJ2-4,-,CASSRLPVAKNIQYF,TGCGCCAGCAGCCGTCTACCGGTAGCCAAAAACATTCAGTACTTC
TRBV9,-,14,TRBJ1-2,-,CASSVGEGLDGYTF,TGTGCCAGCAGCGTAGGGGAGGGGTTGGATGGCTACACCTTC
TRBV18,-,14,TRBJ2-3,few,CASSPPPIADTQYF,TGTGCCAGCTCACCACCCCCTATCGCAGATACGCAGTATTTT
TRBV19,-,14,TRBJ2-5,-,CASSSGQLQETQYF,TGTGCCAGTAGTTCTGGACAGCTCCAAGAGACCCAGTACTTC
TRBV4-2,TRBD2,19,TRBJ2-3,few,CASSRDLRTSGTPADTQYF,TGTGCCAGCAGCCGCGATTTAAGGACTAGCGGAACTCCAGCAGATACGCAGTATTTT
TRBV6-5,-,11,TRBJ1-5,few,CASSPGRAQHF,TGTGCCAGCAGTCCCGGTCGAGCCCAGCATTTT
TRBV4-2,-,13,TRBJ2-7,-,CASSQERAYEQYF,TGTGCCAGCAGCCAAGAGAGGGCCTACGAGCAGTACTTC
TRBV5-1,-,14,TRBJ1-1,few,CASSLETVNTEAFF,TGCGCCAGCAGCTTGGAGACAGTAAACACTGAAGCTTTCTTT
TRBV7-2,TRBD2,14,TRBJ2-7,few,CASCRTSGRDEQYF,TGTGCCAGCTGCCGGACTAGCGGGAGGGACGAGCAGTACTTC
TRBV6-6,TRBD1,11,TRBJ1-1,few,CASTRQGEAFF,TGTGCCAGCACCCGACAGGGGGAAGCTTTCTTT
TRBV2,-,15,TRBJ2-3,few,CASRRVVDGSDTQYF,TGTGCCAGCAGGCGGGTAGTGGATGGGAGCGATACGCAGTATTTT
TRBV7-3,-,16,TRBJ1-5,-,CASSQPSGASNQPQHF,TGTGCCAGCAGCCAACCTAGTGGGGCGAGCAATCAGCCCCAGCATTTT
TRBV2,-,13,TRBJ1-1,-,CASSLQGSTEAFF,TGTGCCAGCAGTCTGCAGGGGTCAACTGAAGCTTTCTTT
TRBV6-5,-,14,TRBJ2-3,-,CASSYSGRTDTQYF,TGTGCCAGCAGTTACTCGGGGCGCACAGATACGCAGTATTTT
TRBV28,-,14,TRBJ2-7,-,CASCVGGMSYEQYF,TGTGCCAGCTGCGTGGGCGGGATGAGCTACGAGCAGTACTTC
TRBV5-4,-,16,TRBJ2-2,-,CASSPEAFANTGELFF,TGTGCCAGCAGCCCGGAGGCGTTCGCGAACACCGGGGAGCTGTTTTTT
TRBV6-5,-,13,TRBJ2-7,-,CASSYAGRYEQYF,TGTGCCAGCAGTTACGCCGGGAGATACGAGCAGTACTTC
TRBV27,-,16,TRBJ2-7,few,CASSLPAGSGRSEQYF,TGTGCCAGCAGTTTACCCGCCGGGTCTGGGAGAAGCGAGCAGTACTTC
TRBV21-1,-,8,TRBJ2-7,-,CASAEQYF,TGTGCCAGCGCGGAGCAGTACTTC
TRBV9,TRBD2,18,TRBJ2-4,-,CASSSGLAGELAKNIQYF,TGTGCCAGCTCATCGGGACTAGCGGGAGAGCTAGCCAAAAACATTCAGTACTTC
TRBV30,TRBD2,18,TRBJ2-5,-,CAWSVGFAPSGGKETQYF,TGTGCCTGGAGTGTAGGGTTTGCGCCTAGCGGGGGGAAAGAGACCCAGTACTTC
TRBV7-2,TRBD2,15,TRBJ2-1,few,CASSLAGGVYNEQFF,TGTGCCAGCAGCTTAGCGGGAGGGGTTTACAATGAGCAGTTCTTC
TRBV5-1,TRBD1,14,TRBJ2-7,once,CASSSGTGRAEQYF,TGCGCCAGCAGCTCCGGGACAGGGCGGGCCGAGCAGTACTTC
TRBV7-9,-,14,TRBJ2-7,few,CASSSTVPYNEQYF,TGTGCCAGCAGCTCGACAGTTCCTTATAACGAGCAGTACTTC
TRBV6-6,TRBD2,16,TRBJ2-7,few,CASSFLTSGGSYEQYF,TGTGCCAGCAGTTTCCTGACTAGCGGGGGATCCTACGAGCAGTACTTC
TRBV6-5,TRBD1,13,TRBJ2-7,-,CASREQGVYEQYF,TGTGCCAGCAGGGAACAGGGGGTCTACGAGCAGTACTTC
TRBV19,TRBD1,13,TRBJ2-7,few,CASSRDRVYEQYF,TGTGCCAGTAGTAGAGACAGGGTCTACGAGCAGTACTTC
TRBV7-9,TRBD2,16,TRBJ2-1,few,CASSTGLAGGYNEQFF,TGTGCCAGCAGCACGGGACTAGCGGGAGGCTACAATGAGCAGTTCTTC
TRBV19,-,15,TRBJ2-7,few,CASRAGRDVSYEQYF,TGTGCCAGTAGGGCTGGGCGGGATGTGTCCTACGAGCAGTACTTC
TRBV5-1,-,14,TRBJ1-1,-,CASSLGVSSVEAFF,TGCGCCAGCAGCTTGGGTGTAAGCTCCGTTGAAGCTTTCTTT
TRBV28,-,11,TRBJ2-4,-,CASSLYGTPYF,TGTGCCAGCAGTTTATACGGGACACCGTACTTC
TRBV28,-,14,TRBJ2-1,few,CASSGAAKYNEQFF,TGTGCCAGCAGTGGCGCGGCCAAATACAATGAGCAGTTCTTC
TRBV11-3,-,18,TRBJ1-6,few,CASSLWLVGESVGITLHF,TGTGCCAGCAGCTTATGGCTAGTCGGGGAATCAGTAGGGATCACCCTCCACTTT
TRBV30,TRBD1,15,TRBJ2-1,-,CAWSVTGANYNEQFF,TGTGCCTGGAGTGTCACAGGGGCCAACTACAATGAGCAGTTCTTC
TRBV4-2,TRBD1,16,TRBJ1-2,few,CASSQEPGQGDYGYTF,TGTGCCAGCAGCCAAGAGCCGGGACAGGGGGACTATGGCTACACCTTC
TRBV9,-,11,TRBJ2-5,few,CASSEGETQYF,TGTGCCAGCAGCGAGGGGGAGACCCAGTACTTC
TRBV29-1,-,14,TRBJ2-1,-,CSVEDRTGYNEQFF,TGCAGCGTTGAGGACAGAACCGGCTACAATGAGCAGTTCTTC
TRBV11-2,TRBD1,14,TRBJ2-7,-,CASSTRTGLGEQYF,TGTGCCAGCAGCACCCGGACAGGGCTTGGCGAGCAGTACTTC
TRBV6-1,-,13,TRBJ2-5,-,CASRLGQIETQYF,TGTGCCAGCAGGCTAGGACAGATAGAGACCCAGTACTTC